The entry that follows covers one T cell receptor beta chain sequence. Its antigen specificity is not known. Per-nucleotide qualities are absent, and no much larger clonotype sits a single base away. These data originate in a study of T cell responses to AZD1222 COVID-19 vaccine (dated by TCRdb to the early 2020s). About the full investigation: AZD1222 recipients whose second dose came at about 4 weeks and those whose second dose came at about 12 weeks were combined into one group, since spike-specific TCR depth and breadth did not differ between the two schedules. A total of over 230 trial participants underwent TCR sequencing, of whom 200 to 220 received two doses of AZD1222 and roughly 25 received two doses of the MenACWY control vaccine. Trial participants were enrolled by age into subgroups of 18-55, 56-69 and 70-plus years, and around 140, 26 and 57 TCR-sequenced participants, respectively, were included in these subgroups. What the authors observed across the whole study: A significant rise in spike-specific TCR breadth and depth was observed after two AZD1222 doses relative to day 0 and relative to MenACWY recipients. The 56-69-year group was small, and its depth increase did not reach significance, likely because of low power. Nearly half of unique spike-specific TCRs reportedly recognized epitopes outside regions mutated in the B.1.351 and B.1.1.7 variants. Conclusions about previously exposed vaccinees were limited because only six AZD1222 recipients were SARS-CoV-2 seropositive at baseline. The vaccine-associated CD4 TCRs covered the entire spike protein, and the dominant responses fell in regions 160-218 and 743-854. No day 14 peak-response samples were available, so repertoires were characterized only after the peak T cell response. Participants were mostly white British, with more females than males. The authors suggested clonal diversity may have been underestimated.

The intended sense of this specimen's time point label: baseline before first vaccination. Vaccinee samples were obtained from the UK trials COV001 and COV002, which included a single-blind randomized controlled phase 2/3 trial of AZD1222 (ChAdOx1 nCoV-19) in healthy adults. For TCRbeta chain sequencing, PBMC samples from trial participants were taken at day 0 and at day 28 after the second dose. Relative to germline, V is missing 7 bases and J is missing 0 bases, with 7 bases of the junction outside any gene match. Reading the germline V gene gives CDR1 MNHEY and CDR2 SVGAGI. Counted from cysteine to phenylalanine, this CDR3 has 15 amino acids. Of the read, only the CDR3 DNA is kept; its 45 bases are in frame from base 1. The CDR3 regions of human TCRbeta chains were analyzed by immunosequencing. The study's processing was this. Repertoire TCRs were matched against a reference library of SARS-CoV-2-specific TCRs generated with the MIRA antigen-specificity platform. Breadth meant the fraction of unique TCRs that were SARS-CoV-2-associated, whereas depth meant the fraction of total T cells that were SARS-CoV-2-associated. Using the MIRA data, each spike-specific TCR was mapped to the spike region that the TCR reacts to and placed in a CD4 or CD8 class. Log10-transformed breadth and depth values were compared by one-way ANOVA with Sidak's multiple comparisons tests. This immuneACCESS table, as held by TCRdb, lists in-frame sequences with V and J called but not all clones. Of the missing ones, under half trace to an unresolved V gene in checked studies; the others have no known cause. Clone size and the V and J calls come from that table; the DNA yielded D and trimming. The sample table lists more than 100,000 clones, about 90% of them with a count of one. In total, the top ten clones hold 7.6% of the sample.

The rearrangement joined TRBV6-5 to TRBJ1-2; TRBD1 matches 8 bases in the middle. This TCR was sampled from an adult in good health. Sequencing was performed on peripheral blood, taken on day 0 of AZD1222 vaccination. At the DNA level, the sequence is TGTGCCAGCAAATCGACAGGGGACACTAACTATGGCTACACCTTC. Its product reads: CASKSTGDTNYGYTF.